This T cell receptor beta chain was recovered during a study of blood T cell repertoires in COVID-19. About the research overall: From T cells, B-cell-depleted T cells, or PBMCs came the material, which was cDNA or gDNA.

This clone was detected a few times. The data were produced by immunoSEQ multiplex PCR, yet TCRdb's version contains in-frame clones alone and is incomplete. The table shows approximately 75,000 clones, with 90% occurring only once. The V gene's germline CDR1 is GTSNPN and CDR2 SVGIG (reference sequence). Trimming shortened V by 0 bases and J by 5 bases, and 10 bases separated the two germline ends. The CDR3 contains 13 residues. Sequenced sample: peripheral blood. The gene calls are TRBV30 and TRBJ1-2, with no clear D. This TCR was recovered from a human donor in a cohort sampled during active COVID-19. CDR3 sequence (DNA): TGTGCCTGGAGTGTAGACGAGGCATATGGCTACACCTTC. Encoded protein: CAWSVDEAYGYTF.